The next 20 T cell receptor beta chains were all read from a single sample in a study of cytomegalovirus exposure and HLA in healthy donors. The primer mix had 60 Vbeta and 13 Jbeta primers. The table came from immunoSEQ multiplex PCR; TCRdb's copy has only in-frame clones and leaves some out. The table has roughly 150,000 clones, approximately 75% seen once. The sample was PBMCs. The origin of the receptors is a woman between 18 and 29 years old in good health and CMV-seronegative.

V is TRBV4-1 and J is TRBJ1-3, with 9 bases fitting TRBD1. This CDR3 spans 15 amino acids. CDR1 and CDR2 (germline): MGHRA, YSYEKL. V lost 1 base to trimming and J lost 12 bases; unmatched junction nucleotides: 10. CDR3 sequence (DNA): TGCGCCAGCAGCCAAGCTCCGGGACAGGGATTAGACATATATTTT. Encoded protein: CASSQAPGQGLDIYF.

This chain connects TRBV5-1 to TRBJ2-1; 8 nucleotides align to TRBD2. The CDR3 contains 18 residues. CDR1 SGHRS and CDR2 YFSETQ come from the germline V gene. With V trimmed by 0 bases and J by 3 bases, 11 bases remained unmatched. DNA for the CDR3: TGCGCCAGCAGCTTGGAGGGTTCTGGACTAGCAAGCTACAATGAGCAGTTCTTC. This encodes CASSLEGSGLASYNEQFF.

The chain is built from TRBV2 and TRBJ1-2; the D is unclear. Germline lookup yields CDR1 SNHLY and CDR2 FYNNEI. Trimming removed 6 bases from V and 2 bases from J, with 10 bases in between. This CDR3 comprises 13 residues. The CDR3 sequence is CASREDGNYGYTF. In DNA, the CDR3 is TGTGCCAGCAGGGAGGACGGAAACTATGGCTACACCTTC.

To note about this clone: The same CDR3 can be traced to other DNA sequences in this sample. The chain links TRBV7-3 to TRBJ2-3, with D possibly being TRBD2 (5 bases). The CDR3 runs 14 residues. Trimming removed 0 bases at V and 1 base at J, with 5 bases between. Germline V gene data show CDR1 as SGHTA and CDR2 as FQGTGA. The CDR3 spells CASSLTGGTDTQYF. CDR3 DNA sequence: TGTGCCAGCAGCTTAACCGGGGGCACAGATACGCAGTATTTT.

This clone was seen only a few times. V is TRBV19 and J is TRBJ1-3, with TRBD1 as a possible D gene (5 bases). Germline V gene sequence: CDR1 LNHDA, CDR2 SQIVND (reference sequence). V was shortened by 5 bases and J by 2 bases, with 10 bases between the two germline ends. The CDR3 totals 14 residues. Here the CDR3 DNA reads TGTGCCAGTAGTCGTTCAGGGACTGGAAACACCATATATTTT. Protein: CASSRSGTGNTIYF.

In this sample, this clone turned up once. This rearrangement joins TRBV5-6 to TRBJ1-6; D is uncertain. The CDR3 spans 18 residues. The V gene lost 1 base and the J gene lost 5 bases, with 19 bases spanning the gap. The germline CDR1 and CDR2 sequences are SGHDT and YYEEEE. CDR3 sequence: CASSLLEEGVDHNSPLHF. The CDR3 DNA reads as TGTGCCAGCAGCTTGTTGGAGGAGGGAGTAGATCATAATTCACCCCTCCACTTT.

CDR3 in amino acids: CASSVQGIASPLHF. CDR3 bases: TGTGCCAGCAGCGTCCAGGGTATTGCTTCACCCCTCCACTTT. The gene calls are TRBV5-4 and TRBJ1-6; D perhaps matches TRBD1 (5 bases). The germline V gene encodes CDR1 SGHNT and CDR2 YYREEE (reference sequence). V was shortened by 4 bases and J by 9 bases, with 14 bases between the two germline ends. The CDR3 is 14 residues long.

The rearrangement joins TRBV28 to TRBJ1-2, with D perhaps matching TRBD1 (6 bases). The germline gives CDR1 MDHEN, CDR2 SYDVKM. This CDR3 has 14 amino acids. Trimming cost V 5 bases and J 10 bases, with 20 bases left between them. The CDR3 is CASSPPLEGDDYTF. As DNA, the CDR3 is TGTGCCAGCAGTCCCCCGCTAGAGGGGGATGACTACACCTTC.

With regard to this clone: Other DNA sequences from this sample encode an identical CDR3 as well. The V call is TRBV9, the J call TRBJ2-5; TRBD2 is a possible D gene (7 bases). CDR1 and CDR2 from the germline V gene are SGDLS and YYNGEE. The CDR3 has 14 residues. Trimming took 0 bases from V and 5 from J, leaving 11 bases between them. DNA for the CDR3: TGTGCCAGCAGCGTAGGGGGGGGCCGGGAGACCCAGTACTTC. Its translation is CASSVGGGRETQYF.

This rearrangement joins TRBV13 to TRBJ2-3; TRBD2 agrees at 7 bases. V lost 1 base and J lost 2; bases outside the gene matches: 3. The CDR3 length is 15 residues. CDR1 and CDR2 from the germline V gene are PRHDT and FYEKMQ (reference sequence). The CDR3 loop is CASSLDGRDTDTQYF. The CDR3 DNA is TGTGCCAGCAGCTTAGATGGGAGGGACACAGATACGCAGTATTTT.

The chain uses TRBV2 and TRBJ2-5; 7 nucleotides align to TRBD2. TRBJ2-7 explains the end of the DNA better; the J call may be wrong. The CDR3 has 15 amino acids. Germline V gene lookup returns CDR1 SNHLY and CDR2 FYNNEI. CDR3 protein: CASSEGMGGTYEQYF. Here the CDR3 DNA reads TGTGCCAGCAGTGAAGGGATGGGGGGGACCTACGAGCAGTACTTC.

This chain links TRBV6-5 with TRBJ1-2; a possible D gene is TRBD1 (5 bases). Germline CDR1 and CDR2: MNHEY and SVGAGI. Trimming left V 0 bases short and J 7 bases short, with 12 bases between. This CDR3 spans 14 amino acids. CDR3 nucleotides: TGTGCCAGCAGTTACTCCGGGGGGTCCAGTGGCTACACCTTC. Its protein is CASSYSGGSSGYTF.

CDR3 region: CASSWTSEKLFF. Here the CDR3 DNA reads TGTGCCAGCAGTTGGACTAGCGAAAAACTGTTTTTT. The chain combines TRBV27 with TRBJ1-4; no reliable D call. From germline, CDR1 is MNHEY and CDR2 SMNVEV (reference sequence). The ends were cut back, 4 bases at V and 8 bases at J, with 8 bases in the middle. This CDR3 has 12 residues.

This clone appeared a single time. The chain uses TRBV5-6 and TRBJ2-7, with D perhaps matching TRBD1 (6 bases). Per the germline V gene, CDR1 is SGHDT and CDR2 is YYEEEE. The V end lost 4 bases, the J end lost 5 bases, and 16 bases lay between the germline ends. The CDR3 totals 14 residues. In DNA, the CDR3 is TGTGCCAGCAGCCTCCACAGGGTCGGGGACGAGCAGTACTTC. It specifies CASSLHRVGDEQYF.

The chain couples TRBV4-1 to TRBJ1-1; D possibly corresponds to TRBD1 (5 bases). V lost 3 bases and J lost 7, with 18 bases in between. Germline V gene lookup returns CDR1 MGHRA and CDR2 YSYEKL. This CDR3 contains 15 residues. The CDR3 bases are TGCGCCAGCAGCCAGGGCCCCAGGGTGGACCATGAAGCTTTCTTT. It codes for CASSQGPRVDHEAFF.

The chain employs TRBV27 and TRBJ1-4; TRBD1 is a possible D gene (6 bases). Trimming stripped 3 bases from V and 10 bases from J, with 9 bases between. CDR3 length: 12 residues. Looked up from germline, CDR1 is MNHEY and CDR2 is SMNVEV (reference sequence). CDR3 in amino acids: CASSFSRGKLFF. CDR3 sequence (DNA): TGTGCCAGCAGTTTCTCCAGGGGAAAACTGTTTTTT.

This chain links TRBV28 with TRBJ2-7; no firm D call. The CDR3 has 16 amino acids. Per germline, CDR1 MDHEN and CDR2 SYDVKM. Trimming shortened V by 1 base and J by 2 bases, and 15 bases separated the two germline ends. The CDR3 here is CASSLSLRLVAYEQYF. The CDR3 DNA reads as TGTGCCAGCAGTTTATCCCTCCGCTTAGTCGCCTACGAGCAGTACTTC.

This sequence joins TRBV5-4 and TRBJ1-6; D is unclear. Trimming removed 0 bases from V and 13 bases from J, with 8 bases in between. The length of the CDR3 is 12 residues. The germline V gene has CDR1 SGHNT and CDR2 YYREEE (reference sequence). The CDR3 sequence: CASSLEEAPLHF. The DNA for the CDR3 is TGTGCCAGCAGCTTGGAGGAGGCTCCCCTCCACTTT. The complete variable domain, with remaining parts taken from reference TRBV5-4 and TRBJ1-6, reads ETGVTQSPTHLIKTRGQQVTLRCSSQSGHNTVSWYQQALGQGPQFIFQYYREEENGRGNFPPRFSGLQFPNYSSELNVNALELDDSALYLCASSLEEAPLHFGNGTRLTVT.

The chain combines TRBV7-8 with TRBJ2-7; 10 bases are a match to TRBD2. This CDR3 contains 16 residues. V lost 1 base, J lost 7 bases, and 10 bases stayed unmatched. Germline assignment: CDR1 SGHVS and CDR2 FQNEAQ. The CDR3 protein is CASSLVGGTSANEQYF. DNA of the CDR3: TGTGCCAGCAGCTTAGTAGGGGGGACTAGCGCGAATGAGCAGTACTTC.

This chain connects TRBV18 to TRBJ2-7; 9 bases line up with TRBD1. The J segment lost 5 bases and the V segment lost 0 bases, leaving 5 bases of the junction unmatched. The CDR3 totals 15 residues. The V gene's germline CDR1 is KGHSH and CDR2 LQKENI. CDR3 loop: CASSPPGTGYHEQYF. CDR3 coding DNA: TGTGCCAGCTCACCACCCGGGACAGGGTACCACGAGCAGTACTTC.